Below, one TCR beta chain is given with its context. Authors' data handling: Estimated nucleated cell counts came from reference gene primer amplification. The method was immunoSEQ multiplex PCR; TCRdb's version includes in-frame clones alone and lacks a portion of them. The DNA was the basis for D and trimming; V, J and clone size are from that table. The repertoire holds over 200,000 clones, roughly 87% seen once, with 1.5% to 2% in the top ten. These data originate in a study of blood T cell repertoires in COVID-19. On the study more broadly: Italy, Spain and the United States were the sources of the convalescent and acute COVID-19 samples. Nucleic acid was either cDNA or gDNA, and it came from T cells, B-cell-depleted T cells, or PBMCs.

J gave up 5 bases and V 4 bases, and 7 bases lay outside the gene matches. Germline V lookup: CDR1 SGHVS, CDR2 FQNEAQ. The CDR3 runs to 16 residues. This TCR was sampled from a man aged 40-50 years with active or convalescent COVID-19. The V gene is TRBV7-8, the J gene TRBJ2-2; 10 nucleotides line up with TRBD2. The specimen was peripheral blood. CDR3 coding DNA: TGTGCCAGCAGCTCATCTAGCGGGGGCCTTACCGGGGAGCTGTTTTTT. Its translation is CASSSSSGGLTGELFF.